Sequencing of this T cell receptor (beta chain) was carried out in a study of a mutant IDH1 vaccine in newly diagnosed glioma (dated by TCRdb to the early 2020s). At the level of the whole study: Of the 30 or so patients who were treated, about 62% were male and about 40% were female, and the mean age was around 41 years. Prior to enrollment, patients had been given standard therapy consisting of radiotherapy alone, temozolomide alone, or radiochemotherapy with temozolomide, with the combination given to most patients. Six visits were used for peripheral blood collection: V03 (baseline), V05, V07, V10, V12 and V13. For exploratory analyses, around 23 treated patients had longitudinal TCRB deep sequencing done wherever samples were available. What the authors observed across the whole study: No apparent relationship was observed between pseudoprogression and alterations in the top peripheral T cell clonotypes detected by TCRB sequencing. It was noted by the authors that analyses of patient blood samples could not be reproduced owing to sample limitations. Immune responses induced by the vaccine were seen in 93.3% of patients across multiple MHC alleles. PBMC samples for TCRB deep sequencing were selected based on availability.

Library generation was performed with the immunoSEQ multiplex PCR assay. The hsTCRB Kit was used according to the manufacturer's protocol to amplify rearranged TCR beta chain sequences. TCRB libraries were sequenced on an Illumina MiSeq. The original pipeline was this. Demultiplexing, trimming and gene mapping were performed with the kit vendor's proprietary platform. TCRdb took this table from immuneACCESS and kept in-frame rearrangements with V and J called. Such tables lack part of the clones; where checked against another copy, unresolved V genes explain under half of the gap, and the rest is unexplained. That table supplies the V and J calls and clone size; D and trimming were determined from the DNA. The sample table lists tens of thousands of clones, less than 90% of them with a count of one. The top ten constitute 4% to 5.5% of the sample. Taken from the germline V gene, the CDR1 and CDR2 loops are MNHEY and SVGAGI. Including cysteine and phenylalanine, the CDR3 has 16 amino acids. CDR3 DNA only is kept here, 48 bases in frame from base 1. V is pared back by 0 bases and J by 3 bases, with 14 bases lying between the germline termini.

Explained via the paper, the time point label denotes: baseline, week 1 (first vaccination visit). The treatment or condition label for this specimen denotes: pre-vaccination baseline after standard-of-care therapy. The donors had newly diagnosed IDH1-mutant astrocytomas of WHO grade 3 or 4 that showed loss of nuclear ATRX. The samples were drawn from NOA16, a multicentre, single-arm, open-label phase I trial in Germany that tested a mutant IDH1 peptide vaccine in humans for the first time. Blood drawn at visit V03 was used as the baseline sample for immunogenicity testing. Genomic DNA for TCRB sequencing was isolated from EDTA blood with the DNeasy Blood and Tissue Kit. Note on this clone: The specificity of this receptor is unknown. Per-nucleotide qualities are absent, and no much larger clonotype sits a single base away.

The specimen was PBMCs, collected from a glioma patient treated with radiotherapy, temozolomide or both. The receptor chain draws on TRBV6-5 and TRBJ1-1; a tentative D match to TRBD1 spans 6 bases. This receptor was identified in a woman in her thirties or forties with glioma. In nucleotides, the sequence is TGTGCCAGCAGTTACTCCCGACAGGCGTCCTACACTGAAGCTTTCTTT. Its amino acids are CASSYSRQASYTEAFF.